A selection of T cell receptor beta chains follows, all from one sample in a study of T-cell reconstitution after alpha-beta-depleted transplantation in children. TCRdb reanalysed the PCR reads using MiXCR and keeps one entry per CDR3 protein. The profile shows about 27,000 distinct CDR3 sequences, under 8% of them singletons. The input for sequencing was PBMCs, mostly from graft donor cells, taken 180 days after TCRalphabeta/CD19-depleted stem cell transplant. All receptors come from a male patient between 5 and 17 years old who had a stem cell transplant for acute myeloid leukemia, so the T cells may come from the graft donor. Each CDR3 is given with its conserved first and last residue. A D gene is named only where the DNA matches it firmly. The listing skips clone size in some rows; elsewhere it reads once, few, many or a size class.

many,NA,TRBV20-1,TRBJ2-1,TGCAGTGCCGCTCGAGGGCGATCCTACAATGAGCAGTTCTTC,CSAARGRSYNEQFF
many,NA,TRBV28,TRBJ1-2,TGTGCCAGCAGTCTTAAGGGCGGCAGTCAAGTTTCCTATGGCTACACCTTC,CASSLKGGSQVSYGYTF
many,TRBD1,TRBV7-2,TRBJ2-7,TGTGCCAGCAGCCCGACAGGGGACGGAGGGCCCAGCGAGCAGTACTTC,CASSPTGDGGPSEQYF
many,NA,TRBV6-2/TRBV6-3,TRBJ2-5,TGTGCCAGCAGTTACTCACATATCCAAGAGACCCAGTACTTC,CASSYSHIQETQYF
many,NA,TRBV9,TRBJ2-7,TGTGCCAGCAGCCCAGGACACTTCTCCTACGAGCAGTACTTC,CASSPGHFSYEQYF
medium-sized,TRBD1,TRBV27,TRBJ2-1,TGTGCCAGCGGGGACAGGGTCTCCTACAATGAGCAGTTCTTC,CASGDRVSYNEQFF
NA,NA,TRBV5-6,TRBJ2-7,TGTCCCAGCAGCTTGGTGGGACCAGGCTACGAGCAGTACTTC,CPSSLVGPGYEQYF
many,TRBD1,TRBV18,TRBJ1-5,TGTGCCAGCTCATACCTACCGGGACAGGGAGGTTTAGGCAATCAGCCCCAGCATTTT,CASSYLPGQGGLGNQPQHF
NA,NA,TRBV20-1,TRBJ2-1,TGCTGCTTCTTGGCGCTCTCAGGGAGGTCCTACAATGAGCAGTTCTTC,CCFLALSGRSYNEQFF
NA,NA,TRBV7-9,TRBJ1-5,TGTGCCAGCAGCTTAGTTACAGGGACAATAAGCAATCAGCCCCAGCATTTT,CASSLVTGTISNQPQHF
many,TRBD2,TRBV9,TRBJ2-7,TGTGCCAGCAGACTAGCGGGAGCCTGGAGCGAGCAGTACTTC,CASRLAGAWSEQYF
many,TRBD2,TRBV11-2,TRBJ2-3,TGTGCCAGCAGCTTAATGTCCCTAGCGGGACGCACAGATACGCAGTATTTT,CASSLMSLAGRTDTQYF
many,NA,TRBV3-1,TRBJ2-7,TGTGCCAGCAGCCGGGGAGTAGCATCCTACGAGCAGTACTTC,CASSRGVASYEQYF
many,TRBD2,TRBV24-1,TRBJ2-3,TGTGCCACCCGGGGGAGGGTTTCGGGAGATACGCAGTATTTT,CATRGRVSGDTQYF
many,TRBD2,TRBV20-1,TRBJ2-7,TGCAGTGCTAGGGCACTAGCGGGAGGGCCCAGCTCCTACGAGCAGTACTTC,CSARALAGGPSSYEQYF
many,NA,TRBV11-2,TRBJ1-1,TGTGCCAGCAGCCGGACACAGAACACTGAAGCTTTCTTT,CASSRTQNTEAFF
many,NA,TRBV27,TRBJ2-3,TGTGCCAGCAGTGTCCGCGGAACGCAGTATTTT,CASSVRGTQYF
many,NA,TRBV10-3,TRBJ2-6,TGTGCCATCAGTTTATCCCTCTCTGGGGCCAACGTCCTGACTTTC,CAISLSLSGANVLTF
many,NA,TRBV12-3/TRBV12-4,TRBJ1-5,TGTGCCAGCAGCCCAACTGGTGGCAATCAGCCCCAGCATTTT,CASSPTGGNQPQHF
many,TRBD2,TRBV5-1,TRBJ2-2,TGCGCCAGCAGCCTAGCGGGAGCGAACACCGGGGAGCTGTTTTTT,CASSLAGANTGELFF
once,NA,TRBV5-6,TRBJ2-3,TGTGCCATCGGCCCCGGACAGAACACAGATACGCAGTATTTT,CAIGPGQNTDTQYF
many,NA,TRBV7-8,TRBJ2-2,TGTGCCAGCAGCTTAGCGTCAGGGGAGCTGTTTTTT,CASSLASGELFF
many,TRBD2,TRBV5-4,TRBJ2-1,TGTGCCAGCAGCTTTCATGGGACTAGCGGGAGGGCCGAGTCCTTC,CASSFHGTSGRAESF
many,NA,TRBV27,TRBJ1-4,TGTGCCAGCAGTTTACCCGAGGTTGGAAAACTGTTTTTT,CASSLPEVGKLFF
many,NA,TRBV7-8,TRBJ1-3,TGTGCCAGCAGCGCGGGCAGATGGCACTCTGGAAACACCATATATTTT,CASSAGRWHSGNTIYF
NA,NA,TRBV19,TRBJ2-3,TGTGCCAGTAGTATCGGCCATACGCAGTATTTT,CASSIGHTQYF